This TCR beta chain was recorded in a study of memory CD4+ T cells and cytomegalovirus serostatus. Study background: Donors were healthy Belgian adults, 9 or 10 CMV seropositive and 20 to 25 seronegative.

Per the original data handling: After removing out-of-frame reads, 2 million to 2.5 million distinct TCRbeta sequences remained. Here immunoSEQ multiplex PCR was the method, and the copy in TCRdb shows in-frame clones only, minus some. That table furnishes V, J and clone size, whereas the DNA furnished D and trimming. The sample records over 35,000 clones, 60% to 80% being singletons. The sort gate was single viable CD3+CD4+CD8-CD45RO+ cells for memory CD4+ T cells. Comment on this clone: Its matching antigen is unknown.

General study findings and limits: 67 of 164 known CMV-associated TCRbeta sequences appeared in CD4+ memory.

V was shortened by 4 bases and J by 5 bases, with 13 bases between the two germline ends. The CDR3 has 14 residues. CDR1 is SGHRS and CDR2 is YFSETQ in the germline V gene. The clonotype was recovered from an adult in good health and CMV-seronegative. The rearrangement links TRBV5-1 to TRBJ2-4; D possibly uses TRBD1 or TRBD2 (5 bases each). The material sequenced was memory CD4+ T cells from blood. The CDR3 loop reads CASSLEWGQNIQYF. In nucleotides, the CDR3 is TGCGCCAGCAGCCTGGAATGGGGACAAAACATTCAGTACTTC. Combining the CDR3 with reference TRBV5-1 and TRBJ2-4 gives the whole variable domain KAGVTQTPRYLIKTRGQQVTLSCSPISGHRSVSWYQQTPGQGLQFLFEYFSETQRNKGNFPGRFSGRQFSNSRSEMNVSTLELGDSALYLCASSLEWGQNIQYFGAGTRLSVL.